Here is one T cell receptor beta chain with its context. The source of the sample is a study of blood T cell repertoires in COVID-19. As for the study in general: Acute-phase and convalescent COVID-19 samples originated in the United States, Italy and Spain. T cells, B-cell-depleted T cells, or PBMCs provided the cDNA or gDNA that served as material.

This CDR3 comprises 15 residues. The germline CDR1 and CDR2 sequences are SGHAT and FQNNGV. The trim removed 5 bases at V and 0 bases at J, leaving 3 bases unmatched. Authors' methods: Reference gene primer amplification in the assay estimated nucleated cell counts. Sequencing was performed with immunoSEQ multiplex PCR; in TCRdb, only in-frame clones are kept and a portion is missing. For V, J and clone size, that table is used; D and trimming come from the DNA. This table holds 170,000 or so clones, around 77% found once. The specimen was peripheral blood. The origin of this receptor is a man aged 65-85 years with active or convalescent COVID-19. The rearrangement joins TRBV11-2 to TRBJ2-1; 8 nucleotides line up with TRBD2. The CDR3 reads CASSRGGSSYNEQFF. The CDR3 DNA reads TGTGCCAGCAGCCGCGGGGGGAGCTCCTACAATGAGCAGTTCTTC.